This is a list of T cell receptor beta chains from one sample in a study of cytomegalovirus exposure and HLA in healthy donors. TCRdb keeps only in-frame clones here, not all; method: immunoSEQ multiplex PCR. The sample lists roughly 110,000 clones, approximately 73% occurring once. The sequenced sample consisted of PBMCs. The receptors originated from a man aged 25-45 years in good health and CMV-seronegative. CDR3s include the opening cysteine and the closing phenylalanine or tryptophan. Fields, in order: V gene, D gene, clone size, J gene, CDR3 DNA, CDR3 protein. D genes are given only for firm matches. Expanded clones get a size class; other rows say once, few or many, or leave the size out.

>TRBV7-8|TRBD2|once|TRBJ2-1
TGTGCCAGCACCTTGCAGCGGGAGGGCCGAAATGAGCAGTTCTTC
CASTLQREGRNEQFF
>TRBV18|.|.|TRBJ1-4
TGTGCCAGCTCACCATTATCAACTAATGAAAAACTGTTTTTT
CASSPLSTNEKLFF
>TRBV2|.|few|TRBJ2-2
TGTGCCAGCAGTGAGAGGAGGGGAGGCTACGGGGAGCTGTTTTTT
CASSERRGGYGELFF
>TRBV28|.|.|TRBJ1-2
TGTGCCAGCAGTTTTACCGGGGGCTATGGCTACACCTTC
CASSFTGGYGYTF
>TRBV6-1|TRBD2|once|TRBJ2-5
TGTGCCAGCAGCCCTAACCGGGGGGGGGAGACCCAGTACTTC
CASSPNRGGETQYF
>TRBV28|TRBD1|.|TRBJ2-1
TGTGCCAGCAGTTGGGCCGGACAGGGGGCCAATGAGCAGTTCTTC
CASSWAGQGANEQFF
>TRBV15|.|.|TRBJ2-5
TGTGCCACCAGCAGAGAGGCAGGTGGGGAGACCCAGTACTTC
CATSREAGGETQYF
>TRBV15|TRBD1|.|TRBJ1-2
TGTGCCACCAGCAGAGGAGGACAGGGGGCGGGTGGCTACACCTTC
CATSRGGQGAGGYTF
>TRBV18|.|few|TRBJ1-5
TGTGCCAGCTCACCATTTCCAGATCAGCCCCAGCATTTT
CASSPFPDQPQHF
>TRBV14|TRBD1|.|TRBJ2-5
TGTGCCAGCAGCCAGAGCCGGACAGGGGGCTTATTGGAGACCCAGTACTTC
CASSQSRTGGLLETQYF
>TRBV10-3|.|.|TRBJ1-1
TGTGCCATCAGTGAGTCCGAGGCCTTTGACGACACTGAAGCTTTCTTT
CAISESEAFDDTEAFF
>TRBV9|.|.|TRBJ2-2
TGTGCCAGCAGCGTAGACGGGTCCGCGAACACCGGGGAGCTGTTTTTT
CASSVDGSANTGELFF
>TRBV28|TRBD1|.|TRBJ1-2
TGTGCCAGCAGTTTGGGGACAGGGGGCGGCAGAGGCTACACCTTC
CASSLGTGGGRGYTF
>TRBV10-3|TRBD2|.|TRBJ2-1
TGTGCCATCAGTGAGTTGCCTAGCGGGAGGGGGAATGAGCAGTTCTTC
CAISELPSGRGNEQFF
>TRBV7-9|.|.|TRBJ1-5
TGTGCCAGCAGCCGAGGGGGGGATAGCAATCAGCCCCAGCATTTT
CASSRGGDSNQPQHF
>TRBV6-6|.|.|TRBJ2-7
TGTGCCAGCAGTTACTCGCTGGGGCTTAACGAGCAGTACTTC
CASSYSLGLNEQYF
>TRBV27|TRBD1|.|TRBJ2-7
TGTGCCACCTCCGGGACAGGGTCATCCTACGAGCAGTACTTC
CATSGTGSSYEQYF
>TRBV5-1|.|.|TRBJ1-4
TGCGCCAGCAGCTTGGAGGCGGATCTAAATGAAAAACTGTTTTTT
CASSLEADLNEKLFF
>TRBV30|TRBD1|.|TRBJ2-3
TGTGCCTGGAATCCGGGACAGGTAATAGATACGCAGTATTTT
CAWNPGQVIDTQYF
>TRBV25-1|.|few|TRBJ1-4
TGTGCCAGCAGTGGGTTGGGAGGGCGGAGTGAAAAACTGTTTTTT
CASSGLGGRSEKLFF
>TRBV9|TRBD2|.|TRBJ2-1
TGTGCCAGCTCACTAGCGGGGAGCTACAATGAGCAGTTCTTC
CASSLAGSYNEQFF
>TRBV14|TRBD2|few|TRBJ2-3
TGTGCCAGCAGCCGACTAGCGGGGATGTCTGATACGCAGTATTTT
CASSRLAGMSDTQYF
>TRBV10-2|.|.|TRBJ1-5
TGCGCCAGCAGTGAATCTCTCAGATACGCCAATCAGCCCCAGCATTTT
CASSESLRYANQPQHF
>TRBV11-3|TRBD2|.|TRBJ2-7
TGTGCCAGCAGCCCTCGGGGGGACTACGAGCAGTACTTC
CASSPRGDYEQYF
>TRBV5-1|.|.|TRBJ2-1
TGCGCCAGCAGCCCGGCCCAGGGTAGGAATGAGCAGTTCTTC
CASSPAQGRNEQFF
>TRBV2|.|few|TRBJ2-7
TGTGCCAGCAGTGAATCTTTCGTCTCCTACGAGCAGTACTTC
CASSESFVSYEQYF
>TRBV28|TRBD2|.|TRBJ2-1
TGTGCCAGCACCGTGGGGACTAGCGTTTACAATGAGCAGTTCTTC
CASTVGTSVYNEQFF
>TRBV6-1|.|.|TRBJ2-7
TGTGCCAGCAGTGTTTATGAGAGCTCCTACGAGCAGTACTTC
CASSVYESSYEQYF
>TRBV11-3|TRBD2|.|TRBJ2-1
TGTGCCAGCAGCTTAGGCAGGACTAGCGGGGACAATGAGCAGTTCTTC
CASSLGRTSGDNEQFF
>TRBV5-1|.|.|TRBJ1-1
TGCGCCAGCAGCTGGGAGGGGATGGTGGCCACTGAAGCTTTCTTT
CASSWEGMVATEAFF
>TRBV2|.|.|TRBJ2-3
TGTGCCAGCAGTGAACGGCGGGGAACCACAGATACGCAGTATTTT
CASSERRGTTDTQYF
>TRBV30|TRBD1|few|TRBJ2-5
TGTGCCTGCCGGGACAGAGGGGTCGGGACCCAGTACTTC
CACRDRGVGTQYF
>TRBV6-1|.|.|TRBJ2-5
TGTGCCAGCAGTGAACTACAGGGAAGGAAAGAGACCCAGTACTTC
CASSELQGRKETQYF
>TRBV6-5|TRBD1|.|TRBJ2-7
TGTGCCAGCAGTTACTCGGCGGCAGGGGGTTACGAGCAGTACTTC
CASSYSAAGGYEQYF
>TRBV6-6|TRBD1|.|TRBJ1-1
TGTGCCAGCAGAAATCCAGGGGGCGCCGGGAACACTGAAGCTTTCTTT
CASRNPGGAGNTEAFF
>TRBV9|TRBD1|.|TRBJ1-1
TGTGCCAGCAGCGGCAGCGGGACAGGGAACACTGAAGCTTTCTTT
CASSGSGTGNTEAFF
>TRBV6-5|.|.|TRBJ2-7
TGTGCCAGCAGTTCGCCGCGGGACGGGCTCTACGAGCAGTACTTC
CASSSPRDGLYEQYF
>TRBV30|.|.|TRBJ2-5
TGTGCCTGGGAGGGTGTGACAGGAGAGACCCAGTACTTC
CAWEGVTGETQYF
>TRBV6-5|TRBD1|.|TRBJ2-5
TGTGCCAGCAGGGGACAGCATGGAGAGACCCAGTACTTC
CASRGQHGETQYF
>TRBV27|TRBD2|few|TRBJ2-2
TGTGCCAGCTGTGTGGCGGGAGGGATCACCGGGGAGCTGTTTTTT
CASCVAGGITGELFF
>TRBV19|.|.|TRBJ2-7
TGTGCCAGTAGCAAAAGACAGGAGTCCTACGAGCAGTACTTC
CASSKRQESYEQYF
>TRBV6-5|TRBD2|.|TRBJ2-7
TGTGCCAGCAGTTCACCGGGCGGGAGTCTCTACGAGCAGTACTTC
CASSSPGGSLYEQYF
>TRBV7-9|TRBD1|.|TRBJ1-5
TGTGCCAGCAGCGGGACAGGGGCCAGTCAGCCCCAGCATTTT
CASSGTGASQPQHF
>TRBV30|.|.|TRBJ2-5
TGTGCCTGGAGGCCGGGACACCGCCAAGAGACCCAGTACTTC
CAWRPGHRQETQYF
>TRBV2|.|few|TRBJ2-1
TGTGCCAGCAGTGATAGGGGGACCTACAATGAGCAGTTCTTC
CASSDRGTYNEQFF
>TRBV27|TRBD1|once|TRBJ2-7
TGTGCCAGCAGCAGGGACAGCTCCTACGAGCAGTACTTC
CASSRDSSYEQYF
>TRBV7-6|.|.|TRBJ1-2
TGTGCCAGCAGCTTAACGGCAGGGGAAGGCTACACCTTC
CASSLTAGEGYTF
>TRBV6-5|TRBD2|.|TRBJ2-1
TGTGCCAGCAGTCCTAGACTAGCGTGGAATGAGCAGTTCTTC
CASSPRLAWNEQFF